Sequencing of this TCR beta chain was carried out in a study of cytomegalovirus exposure and HLA in healthy donors. General observations from the study: Listed as cytomegalovirus-associated were about 160 TCR beta chains.

Turning to this clone: What it binds is not known.

Germline-derived CDR1 and CDR2 are SEHNR and FQNEAQ (reference sequence). The length of the CDR3 is 13 residues. Trimming shortened V by 2 bases and J by 6 bases, and 11 bases separated the two germline ends. The PCR was carried out with 60 Vbeta primers and 13 Jbeta primers. Libraries were prepared by immunoSEQ multiplex PCR; TCRdb keeps only in-frame clonotypes and omits some of them. The sample records fewer than 70,000 clones, 74% being singletons. The sequence was collected from an older woman in good health and CMV-seropositive. Input material: PBMCs. This rearrangement joins TRBV7-9 to TRBJ2-7, with a weak D call TRBD2 (6 bases). The CDR3 sequence: CASSLIGTGEQYF. CDR3 in DNA: TGTGCCAGCAGCTTAATTGGGACTGGCGAGCAGTACTTC.